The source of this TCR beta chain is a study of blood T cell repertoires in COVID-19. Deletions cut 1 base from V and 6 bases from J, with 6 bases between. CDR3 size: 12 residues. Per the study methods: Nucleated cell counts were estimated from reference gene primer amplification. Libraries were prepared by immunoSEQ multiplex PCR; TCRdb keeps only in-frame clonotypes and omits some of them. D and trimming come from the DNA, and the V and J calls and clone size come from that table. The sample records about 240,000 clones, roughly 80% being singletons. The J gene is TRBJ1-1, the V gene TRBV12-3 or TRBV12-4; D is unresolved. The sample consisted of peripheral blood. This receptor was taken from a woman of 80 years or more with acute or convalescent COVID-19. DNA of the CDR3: TGTGCCAGCAGTTTAGGCGTGGCTGAAGCTTTCTTT. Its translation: CASSLGVAEAFF.